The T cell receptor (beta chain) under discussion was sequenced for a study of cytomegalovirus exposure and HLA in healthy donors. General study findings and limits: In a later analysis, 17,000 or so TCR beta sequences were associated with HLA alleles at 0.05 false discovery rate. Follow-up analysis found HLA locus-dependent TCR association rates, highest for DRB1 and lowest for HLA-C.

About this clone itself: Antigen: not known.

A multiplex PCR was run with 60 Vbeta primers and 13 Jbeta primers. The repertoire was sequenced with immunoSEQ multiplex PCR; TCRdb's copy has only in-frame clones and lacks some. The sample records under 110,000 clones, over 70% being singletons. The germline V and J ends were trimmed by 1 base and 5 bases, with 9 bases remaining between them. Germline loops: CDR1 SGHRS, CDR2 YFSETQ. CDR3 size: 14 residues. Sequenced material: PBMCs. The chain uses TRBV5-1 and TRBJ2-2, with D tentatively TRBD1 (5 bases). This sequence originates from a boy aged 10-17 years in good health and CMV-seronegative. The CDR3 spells CASSLSPGTGELFF. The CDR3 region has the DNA TGCGCCAGCAGCTTGTCCCCAGGGACCGGGGAGCTGTTTTTT.